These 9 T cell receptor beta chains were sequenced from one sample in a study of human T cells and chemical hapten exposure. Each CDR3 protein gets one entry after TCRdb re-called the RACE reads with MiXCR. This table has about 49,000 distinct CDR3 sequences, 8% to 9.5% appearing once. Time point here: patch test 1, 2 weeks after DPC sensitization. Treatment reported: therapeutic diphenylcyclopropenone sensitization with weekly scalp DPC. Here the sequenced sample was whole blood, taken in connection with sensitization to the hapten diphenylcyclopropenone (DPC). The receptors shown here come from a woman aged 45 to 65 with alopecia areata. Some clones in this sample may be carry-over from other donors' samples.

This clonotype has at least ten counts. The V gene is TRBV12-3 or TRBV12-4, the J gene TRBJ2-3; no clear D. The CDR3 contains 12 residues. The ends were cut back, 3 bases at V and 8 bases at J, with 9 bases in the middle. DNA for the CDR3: TGTGCCAGCAGTTTTGTACAGTCTACGCAGTATTTT. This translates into CASSFVQSTQYF.

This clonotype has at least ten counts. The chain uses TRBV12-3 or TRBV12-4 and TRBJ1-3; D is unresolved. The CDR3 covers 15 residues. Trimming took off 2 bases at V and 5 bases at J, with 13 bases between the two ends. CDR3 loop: CASSLYRNLRNTIYF. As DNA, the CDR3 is TGTGCCAGCAGTTTATACAGAAATTTAAGAAACACCATATATTTT.

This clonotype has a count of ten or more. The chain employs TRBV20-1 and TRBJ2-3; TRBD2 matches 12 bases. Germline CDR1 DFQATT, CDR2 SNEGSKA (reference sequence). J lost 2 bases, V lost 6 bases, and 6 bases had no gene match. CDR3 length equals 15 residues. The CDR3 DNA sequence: TGCAGTGCCAAAGGGACTAGCGGGCTCACAGATACGCAGTATTTT. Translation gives CSAKGTSGLTDTQYF.

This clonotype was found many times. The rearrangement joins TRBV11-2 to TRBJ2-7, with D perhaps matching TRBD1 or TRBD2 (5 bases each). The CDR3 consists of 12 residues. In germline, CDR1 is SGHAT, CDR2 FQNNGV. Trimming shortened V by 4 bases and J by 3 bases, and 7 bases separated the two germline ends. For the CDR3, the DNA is TGTGCCAGCAGCTGGGACGGCTACGAGCAGTACTTC. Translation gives CASSWDGYEQYF.

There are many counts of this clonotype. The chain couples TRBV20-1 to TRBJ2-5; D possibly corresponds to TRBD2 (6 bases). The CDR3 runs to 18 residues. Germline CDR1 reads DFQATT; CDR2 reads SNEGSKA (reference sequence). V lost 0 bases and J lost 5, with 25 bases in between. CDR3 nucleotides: TGCAGTGCTAGAGATAAGATTGCGGCAGGGAGGCTGGCGGAGACCCAGTACTTC. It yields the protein CSARDKIAAGRLAETQYF.

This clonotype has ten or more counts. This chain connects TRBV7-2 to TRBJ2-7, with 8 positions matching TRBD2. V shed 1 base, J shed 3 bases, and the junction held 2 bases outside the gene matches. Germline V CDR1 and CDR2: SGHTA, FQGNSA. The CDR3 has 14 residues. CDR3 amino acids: CASSLGGLDYEQYF. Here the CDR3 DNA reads TGTGCCAGCAGCTTAGGGGGACTAGACTACGAGCAGTACTTC.

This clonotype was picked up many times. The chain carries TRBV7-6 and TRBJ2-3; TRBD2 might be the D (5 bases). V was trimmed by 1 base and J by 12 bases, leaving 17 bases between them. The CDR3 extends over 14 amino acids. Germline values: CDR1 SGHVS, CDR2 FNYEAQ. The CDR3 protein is CASSLEAAGDGQYF. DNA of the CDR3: TGTGCCAGCAGCTTAGAGGCCGCGGGCGACGGACAGTATTTT.

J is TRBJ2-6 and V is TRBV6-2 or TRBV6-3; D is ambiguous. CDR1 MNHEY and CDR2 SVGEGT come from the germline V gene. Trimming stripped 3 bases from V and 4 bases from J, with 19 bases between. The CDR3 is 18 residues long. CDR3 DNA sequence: TGTGCCAGCAGTTATCTTCAGGCCCGCTCTCGGGGGGCCAACGTCCTGACTTTC. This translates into CASSYLQARSRGANVLTF.

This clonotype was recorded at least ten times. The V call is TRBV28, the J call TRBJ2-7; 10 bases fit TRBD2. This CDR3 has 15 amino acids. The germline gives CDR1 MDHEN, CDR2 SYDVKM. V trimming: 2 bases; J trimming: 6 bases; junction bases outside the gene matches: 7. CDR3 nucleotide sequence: TGTGCCAGCAGTTTACTGGCCAGCGGGAGGGCCGAGCAGTACTTC. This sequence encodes CASSLLASGRAEQYF.